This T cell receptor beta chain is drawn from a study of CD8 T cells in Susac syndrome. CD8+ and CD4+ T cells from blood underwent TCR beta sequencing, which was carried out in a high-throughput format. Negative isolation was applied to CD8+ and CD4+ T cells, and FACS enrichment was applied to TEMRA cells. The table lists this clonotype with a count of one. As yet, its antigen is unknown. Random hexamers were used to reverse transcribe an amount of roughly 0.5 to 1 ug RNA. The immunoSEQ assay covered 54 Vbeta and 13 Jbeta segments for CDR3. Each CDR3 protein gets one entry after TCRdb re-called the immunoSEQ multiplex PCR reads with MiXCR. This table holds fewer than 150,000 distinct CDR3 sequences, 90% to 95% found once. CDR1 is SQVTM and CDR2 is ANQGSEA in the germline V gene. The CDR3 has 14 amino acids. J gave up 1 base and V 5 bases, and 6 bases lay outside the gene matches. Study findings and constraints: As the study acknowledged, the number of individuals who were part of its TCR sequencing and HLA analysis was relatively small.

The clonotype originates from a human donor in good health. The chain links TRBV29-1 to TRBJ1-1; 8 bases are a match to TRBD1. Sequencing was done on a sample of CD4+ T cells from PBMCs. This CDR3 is CSVTRTGRNTEAFF. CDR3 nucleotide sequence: TGCAGCGTTACGCGGACAGGGAGGAACACTGAAGCTTTCTTT.